This T cell receptor (beta chain) was profiled in a study of type 1 and type 2 diabetes patients. Study-wide background: Sequencing for the whole study yielded under 25 million paired-end reads.

Findings of the study overall: Type 2 diabetes patients had few highly-expanded CD4+ clones, median one.

There are 14 residues in the CDR3. Germline CDR1 reads LNHDA; CDR2 reads SQIVND (reference sequence). The V gene end was trimmed by 7 bases and the J gene end by 5 bases; junction bases not matched to a gene: 10. No donor had another autoimmune disease or recent infection within four weeks. This clonotype was detected only a few times. Its antigen is unknown. Genomic DNA was the PCR template. Multiplex PCR with 30 forward and 13 reverse primers amplified the TCR beta CDR3. TCRdb redid the calling of the multiplex PCR reads with MiXCR, one entry per CDR3 protein. The sample lists some 250,000 distinct CDR3 sequences, around 47% occurring once.

The sequenced sample consisted of peripheral blood mononuclear cells (PBMCs). This receptor was obtained from a man younger than 30 with type 2 diabetes. The chain employs TRBV19 and TRBJ2-5, with TRBD2 matching over 7 bases. The CDR3 DNA reads as TGTGCCAGTACCCCAGCGGGGTTTGGGGAGACCCAGTACTTC. Protein sequence: CASTPAGFGETQYF.